This TCR beta chain appears in the sequencing data of a study of cytomegalovirus exposure and HLA in healthy donors. About this clone itself: Different DNA sequences within this sample yield the same CDR3.

CDR3 length: 13 amino acids. Trimming removed 4 bases at V and 0 bases at J, with 7 bases between. Germline V gene data show CDR1 as SGHRS and CDR2 as YFSETQ. This PCR relied on a set of 60 Vbeta primers and 13 Jbeta primers. Method: immunoSEQ multiplex PCR; TCRdb's copy keeps in-frame clones and lacks some. The sample data list about 160,000 clones. This sequence originates from a woman aged 50 to 60 in good health and CMV-seronegative. The sample taken for sequencing was PBMCs. The V call is TRBV5-1, the J call TRBJ2-5; D is perhaps TRBD2 (5 bases). In DNA form, the CDR3 reads TGCGCCAGCAGCCCGGGATACCAAGAGACCCAGTACTTC. Translated: CASSPGYQETQYF.